Listed below are T cell receptor beta chains from one sample, sequenced in a study of vaccination effects on CD4 cells after COVID-19. Sequencing used immunoSEQ multiplex PCR; TCRdb keeps in-frame clones, though not all of them. The sample holds around 66,000 clones, around 74% seen once. These TCRs' antigens remain unknown. The starting material was CD4+ T cells from PBMCs cultured without peptide, obtained after COVID-19 vaccination. Receptors originate from a human donor who received a COVID-19 vaccine. Both conserved end residues are part of each CDR3. D genes are given only for firm matches. Not all rows give a size; the values are once, few, many and, for expanded clones, a class.

abundance	v_gene	j_gene	d_gene	CDR3nt	CDR3aa
-	TRBV15	TRBJ1-4	-	TGTGCCACCAGCCGGAGGGGCCTCGGAGGAGAAAAACTGTTTTTT	CATSRRGLGGEKLFF
-	TRBV16	TRBJ1-3	-	TGTGCCAGCAGCCAATTGCGCAATGGAAACACCATATATTTT	CASSQLRNGNTIYF
few	TRBV4-1	TRBJ1-6	-	TGCGCCAGCAGCCAATTTTGGACCAACCCCAATTCACCCCTCCACTTT	CASSQFWTNPNSPLHF
-	TRBV6-6	TRBJ2-1	TRBD1	TGTGCCAGCACCGGGACAGGGAAAACGAATGAGCAGTTCTTC	CASTGTGKTNEQFF
-	TRBV29-1	TRBJ2-5	-	TGCAGCGTTGTCTCTCCGACACACACCCAAGAGACCCAGTACTTC	CSVVSPTHTQETQYF
-	TRBV9	TRBJ2-1	-	TGTGCCAGCAGCCCCAAGCGGGCCTCCTCCTACAATGAGCAGTTCTTC	CASSPKRASSYNEQFF
once	TRBV7-9	TRBJ2-1	TRBD2	TGTGCCAGCAGCCGCAGATTCTCTAGCGGGGGGGCTGATGAGCAGTTCTTC	CASSRRFSSGGADEQFF
-	TRBV3-1/TRBV3-2	TRBJ2-3	-	TGTGCCAGCAGCCAAGCGGGCGCGGATACGCAGTATTTT	CASSQAGADTQYF
few	TRBV6-2/TRBV6-3	TRBJ1-5	-	TGTGCCAGCAGTTACTCGATGGGAGGGAATCAGCCCCAGCATTTT	CASSYSMGGNQPQHF
-	TRBV3-1/TRBV3-2	TRBJ1-6	-	TGTGCCAGCAGCTCAAAGATCGGCGTATTTTCACCCCTCCACTTT	CASSSKIGVFSPLHF
-	TRBV2	TRBJ1-5	-	TGTGCCAGCACCAGGGCGGGACAGCCCCAGCATTTT	CASTRAGQPQHF
-	TRBV7-9	TRBJ2-6	-	TGTGCCAGCAGCTTCCTCGCCTTATCAGGGGCCAACGTCCTGACTTTC	CASSFLALSGANVLTF
-	TRBV3-1/TRBV3-2	TRBJ2-2	-	TGTGCCAGCAGCCCCCCCCGCCCGGGGGTGGCCGGGGAGCTGTTTTTT	CASSPPRPGVAGELFF
-	TRBV7-3	TRBJ1-2	-	TGTGCCAGCAGCTTAAACCAGGGGAGTAAGACCTTC	CASSLNQGSKTF
-	TRBV2	TRBJ1-6	-	TGTGCCAGCAGTGAACAACAGGGAGAAGAGTCACCCCTCCACTTT	CASSEQQGEESPLHF
once	TRBV9	TRBJ2-5	-	TGTGCCAGCAGCGTAGTCGGGCTACAAGAGACCCAGTACTTC	CASSVVGLQETQYF